This TCR beta chain came from a study of T cell changes during pregnancy in multiple sclerosis. TCRdb's copy holds only in-frame clones and misses some; the assay was immunoSEQ multiplex PCR. The top ten clones hold 0.25% to 0.3% of a sample with under 70,000 clones, 80% to 95% of them seen once. CDR1 and CDR2 (germline): KGHSH, LQKENI. The J segment lost 8 bases and the V segment lost 4 bases, leaving 7 bases of the junction unmatched. This CDR3 is 14 amino acids long. In its sample, this clone ranks as medium-sized. This chain uses TRBV18 with TRBJ1-4; TRBD1 matches 7 bases. The sequenced sample was CD4+ T cells from peripheral blood mononuclear cells, obtained after pregnancy. The clonotype comes from a female donor with multiple sclerosis, enrolled in a pregnancy study. The CDR3 nucleotides are TGTGCCAGCTCACGGGACAGCGAGAGGGAAAAACTGTTTTTT. Amino acids: CASSRDSEREKLFF. The full variable domain, its missing parts supplied by reference TRBV18 and TRBJ1-4, is NAGVMQNPRHLVRRRGQEARLRCSPMKGHSHVYWYRQLPEEGLKFMVYLQKENIIDESGMPKERFSAEFPKEGPSILRIQQVVRGDSAAYFCASSRDSEREKLFFGSGTQLSVL.